The following is a TCR beta chain sequence with its context. One Seattle source followed patients from active infection through their disease course. This CDR3 comprises 11 residues. Germline V gene sequence: CDR1 GTSNPN, CDR2 SVGIG (reference sequence). Trimming cost V 5 bases and J 5 bases, with 9 bases left between them. The data are from a study of blood T cell repertoires in COVID-19. TCRdb's copy holds only in-frame clones and misses some; the assay was immunoSEQ multiplex PCR. The data contain 540,000 or so clones, about 88% of them singletons. The chain couples TRBV30 to TRBJ1-2; D is ambiguous. This TCR was sampled from a woman aged 45-60 years with COVID-19, enrolled during active disease. Sequenced input: peripheral blood. The CDR3 loop reads CAWAPGYGYTF. The CDR3 DNA is TGTGCCTGGGCCCCCGGGTATGGCTACACCTTC.